A selection of T cell receptor beta chains follows, all from one sample in a study of early T cells in non-severe SARS-CoV-2 infection. TCRdb ran MiXCR on the 5' RACE reads and lists one entry per CDR3 protein. This sample has 70,000 or so distinct CDR3 sequences, with roughly an eighth found just once. The sample consisted of whole blood. Receptors originate from an adult who was a healthcare worker with PCR-confirmed SARS-CoV-2 infection or an uninfected control (not recorded which). CDR3s leave out the opening cysteine and the closing phenylalanine or tryptophan. Fields, in order: V gene, J gene, CDR3 protein.

V gene: TRBV29-1; J gene: TRBJ1-1; CDR3 protein: SVQGDISLAF
V gene: TRBV29-1; J gene: TRBJ2-7; CDR3 protein: SVDAEYEQY
V gene: TRBV29-1; J gene: TRBJ2-7; CDR3 protein: SVTGTGAYEQY
V gene: TRBV7-9; J gene: TRBJ1-2; CDR3 protein: ASSLDQKGYT
V gene: TRBV18; J gene: TRBJ1-1; CDR3 protein: ASSSRGDIEAF
V gene: TRBV20-1; J gene: TRBJ1-2; CDR3 protein: SARDQRESKGYT
V gene: TRBV5-1; J gene: TRBJ2-5; CDR3 protein: ASSLLKTQY
V gene: TRBV7-3; J gene: TRBJ2-6; CDR3 protein: ASSLAGSSGANVLT
V gene: TRBV5-4; J gene: TRBJ2-2; CDR3 protein: ASTGGQPHGELF
V gene: TRBV18; J gene: TRBJ1-1; CDR3 protein: ASSPPGGPEAF
V gene: TRBV20-1; J gene: TRBJ1-5; CDR3 protein: SAPQGALRNQPQH
V gene: TRBV7-9; J gene: TRBJ1-6; CDR3 protein: ASSSTRAPNSPLH
V gene: TRBV5-3; J gene: TRBJ1-1; CDR3 protein: ARCPGHLNTEAF
V gene: TRBV10-3; J gene: TRBJ1-5; CDR3 protein: AITSRLNQPQH
V gene: TRBV29-1; J gene: TRBJ1-1; CDR3 protein: SVNFENTEAF
V gene: TRBV7-8; J gene: TRBJ2-2; CDR3 protein: ASSPGRRAWGSGELF
V gene: TRBV4-3; J gene: TRBJ1-6; CDR3 protein: ASSVQGTSPLH
V gene: TRBV4-1; J gene: TRBJ2-1; CDR3 protein: ASSQDLPSGQF
V gene: TRBV11-2; J gene: TRBJ1-1; CDR3 protein: ASSLVFQSRKAF
V gene: TRBV7-6; J gene: TRBJ2-1; CDR3 protein: ASSQARGEQF
V gene: TRBV7-2; J gene: TRBJ1-5; CDR3 protein: ASSLVRTVLRH
V gene: TRBV7-9; J gene: TRBJ2-3; CDR3 protein: ASSLRGPRTDTQY
V gene: TRBV7-2; J gene: TRBJ2-5; CDR3 protein: ASSEVGTQY
V gene: TRBV5-1; J gene: TRBJ1-3; CDR3 protein: ASARRGQQGGTEPGNTIY
V gene: TRBV19; J gene: TRBJ1-4; CDR3 protein: ARRAHPNEKLF
V gene: TRBV6-2/TRBV6-3; J gene: TRBJ2-1; CDR3 protein: ASSYGGLSSYNEQF
V gene: TRBV2; J gene: TRBJ1-1; CDR3 protein: ASRKSLHAEDF
V gene: TRBV5-1; J gene: TRBJ1-2; CDR3 protein: ASSLAGTVYGYT
V gene: TRBV20-1; J gene: TRBJ1-1; CDR3 protein: SARVGRGTEAF
V gene: TRBV20-1; J gene: TRBJ2-1; CDR3 protein: SARGGGRDEQF